This T cell receptor (beta chain) was documented in a study of cytomegalovirus exposure and HLA in healthy donors. General study results and limits: Some V segments could not be told apart, so they were left out, TRBV6-2 and TRBV6-3 among them. The investigators catalogued 164 TCR beta chains as cytomegalovirus-associated.

Per the germline V gene, CDR1 is SGHVS and CDR2 is FNYEAQ. This CDR3 spans 17 amino acids. V was trimmed by 2 bases and J by 5 bases, leaving 19 bases between them. About this clone itself: The antigen is unknown.

PCR amplification relied on 60 Vbeta primers (plus 13 Jbeta primers). Source study methods: Tens of millions of unique TCR beta chains, roughly 11 million of them shared, were counted by a later analysis. Some clones are missing from TCRdb's copy, which holds only in-frame ones; the method was immunoSEQ multiplex PCR. Clonal size and the V and J genes are those of that table, whereas D and trimming came from the DNA. Among over 120,000 clones, around 80% were seen once, and the ten largest hold under 3%. V is TRBV7-6 and J is TRBJ1-5; D gene uncertain. The sample comprised PBMCs. The sequence was collected from a woman aged 25 to 39 in good health and CMV-seronegative. The CDR3 nucleotides read TGTGCCAGCAGCTTACTTGCTACAGTCCGGTATGATCAGCCCCAGCATTTT. Translation: CASSLLATVRYDQPQHF.